Listed below are T cell receptor beta chains from one sample, sequenced in a study of shared clonotypes between healthy human individuals. The method was immunoSEQ multiplex PCR; TCRdb's version includes in-frame clones alone and lacks a portion of them. This sample has approximately 2.5 million clones, with 80% to 95% found just once. The sequencing sample was made of naive CD4+ T cells from PBMCs. Receptor source: a man younger than 35 in good health. Some clones in this sample may be carry-over from other donors' samples. Both conserved end residues are trimmed from each CDR3. The order of the fields is V gene, CDR3 protein.

v_gene: TRBV5-4; CDR3aa: ASSLVSEETQY
v_gene: TRBV5-1; CDR3aa: ASSLADPERGDTQY
v_gene: TRBV19; CDR3aa: ASISLPGLAEAF
v_gene: TRBV29-1; CDR3aa: SVQSGETQY
v_gene: TRBV6-5; CDR3aa: ASSYSTAGGPYEQY
v_gene: TRBV11-2; CDR3aa: ASSFGPNQPQH
v_gene: TRBV7-9; CDR3aa: ASSPSRVYAGTGELF
v_gene: TRBV9; CDR3aa: ASSPRGGGNTEAF
v_gene: TRBV5-4; CDR3aa: ASSLGLKETQY
v_gene: TRBV19; CDR3aa: ASIDRGRTGELF
v_gene: TRBV6-1; CDR3aa: ASRGSRGGEKLF
v_gene: TRBV4-1; CDR3aa: ASSRDSNQPQH
v_gene: TRBV4-2; CDR3aa: ASSQAKREGSYEQY
v_gene: TRBV6-5; CDR3aa: ASRKEPAQETQY
v_gene: TRBV28; CDR3aa: ASSPGLAGGNEQF
v_gene: TRBV7-8; CDR3aa: ASRYDKYNEQF
v_gene: TRBV7-3; CDR3aa: ASSSKLGTGGLGTQY
v_gene: TRBV6-5; CDR3aa: ASSPPSGGKGTQY
v_gene: TRBV14; CDR3aa: ASSQGSGGQPQH
v_gene: TRBV19; CDR3aa: ASTDTRGSDTQY
v_gene: TRBV28; CDR3aa: ASSLLWGESSYEQY
v_gene: TRBV7-2; CDR3aa: ASSLAARGGDTQY
v_gene: TRBV29-1; CDR3aa: SVEGHQNTEAF
v_gene: TRBV5-1; CDR3aa: ASSLGPGETQY
v_gene: TRBV15; CDR3aa: ATSRDLGRLLQETQY
v_gene: TRBV5-6; CDR3aa: ASSAGLAGRNNEQF
v_gene: TRBV4-1; CDR3aa: ASSQGSLLVNSYEQY
v_gene: TRBV11-2; CDR3aa: ASRRQGEQY
v_gene: TRBV5-1; CDR3aa: ASSLDGYYEQY
v_gene: TRBV5-6; CDR3aa: ASSLVLAGRGTQY
v_gene: TRBV7-6; CDR3aa: ASSHPLADRRNEQF
v_gene: TRBV27; CDR3aa: ASTQRVLAGGTVYEQY
v_gene: TRBV5-1; CDR3aa: ASSLEVSEQY
v_gene: TRBV6-6; CDR3aa: ASSYSAGSSYEQY
v_gene: TRBV5-4; CDR3aa: ASSFRETSTNEKLF
v_gene: TRBV11-3; CDR3aa: ASSLTRDYEQY
v_gene: TRBV18; CDR3aa: ASSPQRPGQGFTEAF
v_gene: TRBV5-1; CDR3aa: ASSVSGLSPETQY
v_gene: TRBV28; CDR3aa: ASRWTGNYEQY
v_gene: TRBV5-1; CDR3aa: ASSLVAGGNQPQH
v_gene: TRBV2; CDR3aa: ASRPGTDYGYT
v_gene: TRBV27; CDR3aa: ASSHTSAGKNIQY
v_gene: TRBV9; CDR3aa: ASSALGTGAFEQF
v_gene: TRBV28; CDR3aa: ASTTAWDEQF
v_gene: TRBV27; CDR3aa: ASSLSPPPQTQY
v_gene: TRBV28; CDR3aa: ASSSPQAWLNKQY
v_gene: TRBV5-4; CDR3aa: ASSSARTSGAQYTQY
v_gene: TRBV9; CDR3aa: ASSVTGESEQY
v_gene: TRBV18; CDR3aa: ASSPVVGEETQY
v_gene: TRBV28; CDR3aa: ASTTTTGDIQY
v_gene: TRBV11-2; CDR3aa: ASSSPGRGVGTGELF
v_gene: TRBV27; CDR3aa: ASMENQPQH
v_gene: TRBV5-4; CDR3aa: ASSHPRGNTGELF